A single TCR beta chain is shown here with its context. This specimen belongs to a study of cytomegalovirus exposure and HLA in healthy donors. CDR3 length equals 15 residues. With 6 bases clipped from V and 5 bases from J, the junction kept 7 bases outside the gene matches. CDR1 MGHRA and CDR2 YSYEKL come from the germline V gene. The primer mix had 60 Vbeta and 13 Jbeta primers. Only in-frame clones appear in the TCRdb table, and some are missing; sequencing was by immunoSEQ multiplex PCR. This repertoire shows roughly 100,000 clones, over 65% found once; its top ten account for around 8.5%. The sequenced sample was PBMCs. This receptor was identified in a man aged 35 to 55 in good health and CMV-seropositive. The V and J genes are TRBV4-1 and TRBJ1-4; 9 nucleotides line up with TRBD1. CDR3 amino acids: CASRRIGTGNEKLFF. CDR3 nucleotides: TGCGCCAGCAGAAGGATCGGGACAGGGAATGAAAAACTGTTTTTT.